This note documents a single T cell receptor beta chain sequence. Its antigen is not identified. The source of the sample is a study of cytomegalovirus exposure and HLA in healthy donors. About the study: An earlier analysis found around 120 million unique TCR beta sequences from around 180 million T cells.

V was clipped by 4 bases and J by 6 bases, with 6 bases between them. Germline loops: CDR1 SQVTM, CDR2 ANQGSEA. The CDR3 contains 10 residues. Findings and limits, study-wide: Rare sequences made up most TCRs, while some public TCRs were found in many donors.

The primer mix had 60 Vbeta and 13 Jbeta primers. The repertoire was sequenced with immunoSEQ multiplex PCR; TCRdb's copy has only in-frame clones and lacks some. The table has about 180,000 clones, roughly 80% seen once; the top ten hold 0.38%. This chain connects TRBV29-1 to TRBJ1-1; no clear D gene. The clonotype was recovered from a boy between 2 and 10 years old in good health and CMV-seronegative. The source material was PBMCs. The CDR3 here is CSVGRAEAFF. CDR3 sequence (DNA): TGCAGCGTTGGGAGGGCTGAAGCTTTCTTT.